These 18 T cell receptor beta chains were all obtained from the same sample, sequenced in a study of T-cell memory formation after mild COVID-19. TCRdb recomputed calls from the 5' RACE reads with MiXCR, one row per CDR3 protein. The sample lists 450,000 or so distinct CDR3 sequences, 20% to 30% occurring once. Material: PBMCs or a T cell subset sorted from them (not recorded which). The source of these receptors is an adult woman who had mild COVID-19 (a few samples of this study predate the infection). Cell type and time point are not known.

This clonotype came up a few times. The chain links TRBV5-5 to TRBJ2-3; perhaps TRBD2 as D (6 bases). V was pared by 0 bases and J by 10 bases, with 18 bases between. The germline CDR1 and CDR2 sequences are SGHKS and YYEKEE (reference sequence). This CDR3 is built from 15 residues. Here the CDR3 DNA reads TGTGCCAGCAGCTTGGAAGGGACTGGACTTTATGCGCAGTATTTT. It codes for CASSLEGTGLYAQYF. Full variable domain (outside the CDR3, taken from reference TRBV5-5 and TRBJ2-3): DAGVTQSPTHLIKTRGQQVTLRCSPISGHKSVSWYQQVLGQGPQFIFQYYEKEERGRGNFPDRFSARQFPNYSSELNVNALLLGDSALYLCASSLEGTGLYAQYFGPGTRLTVL.

This clonotype was seen a single time. V usage is TRBV2 and J usage is TRBJ2-3, with 10 bases lining up with TRBD2. Germline CDR1 SNHLY, CDR2 FYNNEI. The CDR3 length is 15 residues. The ends lost 4 bases at V and 1 base at J; junction bases unmatched: 2. In nucleotides, the CDR3 is TGTGCCAGCAGTGCCGGGACTAGCGGCACAGATACGCAGTATTTT. Its translation is CASSAGTSGTDTQYF.

V usage is TRBV5-1 and J usage is TRBJ2-3, with D hard to call. Trimming removed 2 bases from V and 4 bases from J, with 5 bases in between. This CDR3 comprises 12 residues. From germline, CDR1 is SGHRS and CDR2 YFSETQ. The CDR3 bases are TGCGCCAGCAGCTTCAATCCAGATACGCAGTATTTT. Protein: CASSFNPDTQYF.

The CDR3 DNA sequence: TGTGCCAGCAGCTTAGCCGAGGAGGTGGAGTATTTT. This translates into CASSLAEEVEYF. The genes are TRBV7-8 and TRBJ2-3; a possible D gene is TRBD2 (5 bases). V dropped 0 bases and J dropped 13 bases, with 11 bases sitting between them. Germline CDR1 SGHVS, CDR2 FQNEAQ. The CDR3 length is 12 residues.

CDR3 in amino acids: CSVEGAPRETQYF. CDR3 nucleotides: TGCAGCGTTGAGGGGGCGCCGAGGGAGACCCAGTACTTC. The chain employs TRBV29-1 and TRBJ2-5; weak D call: TRBD1 (6 bases). The CDR3 spans 13 residues. Germline lookup yields CDR1 SQVTM and CDR2 ANQGSEA. Trimming took off 3 bases at V and 5 bases at J, with 13 bases between the two ends.

This sequence joins TRBV29-1 and TRBJ2-3; 11 bases match TRBD2. V was pared by 6 bases and J by 2 bases, with 13 bases of the junction left unmatched. This CDR3 is built from 17 residues. CDR1 and CDR2 (germline): SQVTM, ANQGSEA. The CDR3 here is CSVSTPGLAELTDTQYF. The CDR3 DNA reads TGCAGCGTGAGTACTCCGGGACTAGCGGAACTCACAGATACGCAGTATTTT.

The V and J genes are TRBV12-3 or TRBV12-4 and TRBJ1-2; D is undetermined. The CDR3 sequence is 12 residues long. V lost 10 bases and J lost 7, with 16 bases in between. The CDR3 coding sequence is TGTGCCAACCTAAGGAGGGAAGGTGGCTACACCTTC. It codes for CANLRREGGYTF.

This clonotype showed up just a few times. The chain uses TRBV6-6 and TRBJ2-1, with 7 bases matching TRBD2. V lost 2 bases, J lost 9 bases, and 4 bases stayed unmatched. The V gene's germline CDR1 is MNHNY and CDR2 SVGAGI (reference sequence). CDR3 length equals 13 residues. The CDR3 here is CASSYAGGGEQFF. CDR3 in DNA: TGTGCCAGCAGTTACGCTGGGGGGGGTGAGCAGTTCTTC.

This clonotype was seen more than once but under ten times. The chain employs TRBV30 and TRBJ1-1, with 7 bases that match TRBD1. CDR3 length: 14 amino acids. CDR1 and CDR2 from the germline V gene are GTSNPN and SVGIG (reference sequence). V lost 2 bases to trimming and J lost 3 bases; unmatched junction nucleotides: 6. The CDR3 nucleotides read TGTGCCTGGAGTAAAGGGGGCTGGGACACTGAAGCTTTCTTT. Translation: CAWSKGGWDTEAFF.

In this sample, this clonotype turned up many times. This chain connects TRBV20-1 to TRBJ2-1, with 8 bases matching TRBD2. CDR3 length: 14 amino acids. CDR1 DFQATT and CDR2 SNEGSKA come from the germline V gene (reference sequence). CDR3 sequence reads: CSGQAGGPGNEQFF. The CDR3 DNA reads TGCAGCGGCCAGGCGGGGGGCCCGGGAAATGAGCAGTTCTTC.

This clonotype turned up a few times. In DNA form, the CDR3 reads TGTGCCATACAAAGGGGGTGGGAGGCCCAGCATTTT. This codes for CAIQRGWEAQHF. The chain links TRBV12-3 or TRBV12-4 to TRBJ1-5, with a weak D call TRBD1 (6 bases). V lost 10 bases and J 11 bases, leaving 18 bases between the germline ends. The CDR3 is 12 amino acids.

The table lists this clonotype with a count of one. The chain has TRBV9 and TRBJ2-2, with 10 bases fitting TRBD2. The V and J ends lost 4 bases and 4 bases, in that order; junction bases with no gene match: 13. Germline CDR1 and CDR2: SGDLS and YYNGEE. CDR3 size: 18 residues. CDR3 in DNA: TGTGCCAGCAGCTACCAAGCGGGGGGGCCTGTCGGCACCGGGGAGCTGTTTTTT. Its translation: CASSYQAGGPVGTGELFF.

The CDR3 loop is CASSWGLADEQYF. The CDR3 DNA sequence: TGTGCCAGCAGCTGGGGACTAGCGGACGAGCAGTACTTC. The chain employs TRBV7-2 and TRBJ2-7, with 11 bases lining up with TRBD2. V shed 4 bases, J shed 5 bases, and the junction held 1 base outside the gene matches. Germline V gene sequence: CDR1 SGHTA, CDR2 FQGNSA. The CDR3 length is 13 residues.

The CDR3 spells CASSPILGDYEQYF. CDR3 coding DNA: TGTGCCAGCAGCCCAATCCTGGGAGACTACGAGCAGTACTTC. V usage is TRBV7-9 and J usage is TRBJ2-7; D might be TRBD2 (5 bases). Germline CDR1 is SEHNR and CDR2 is FQNEAQ (reference sequence). The germline V and J ends were trimmed by 5 bases and 3 bases, with 14 bases remaining between them. The CDR3 has 14 residues.

This rearrangement joins TRBV11-2 to TRBJ2-1; 11 nucleotides align to TRBD2. V shed 2 bases, J shed 8 bases, and the junction held 8 bases outside the gene matches. Germline V gene data show CDR1 as SGHAT and CDR2 as FQNNGV. This CDR3 region has 16 residues. This CDR3 is CASSLWVTSGTHEQFF. The CDR3 nucleotides are TGTGCCAGCAGCTTATGGGTGACTAGCGGGACCCATGAGCAGTTCTTC. Full variable domain (remainder filled in from reference TRBV11-2 and TRBJ2-1): EAGVAQSPRYKIIEKRQSVAFWCNPISGHATLYWYQQILGQGPKLLIQFQNNGVVDDSQLPKDRFSAERLKGVDSTLKIQPAKLEDSAVYLCASSLWVTSGTHEQFFGPGTRLTVL.

In its sample, this clonotype was seen a few times. This rearrangement joins TRBV4-2 to TRBJ1-1; D may be TRBD1 (5 bases). V was clipped by 3 bases and J by 4 bases, with 15 bases between them. In germline, CDR1 is LGHNA, CDR2 YNFKEQ. This CDR3 has 15 residues. The CDR3 DNA reads TGTGCCAGCAGCCATGCCGGGGGATCCGGCACTGAAGCTTTCTTT. It yields the protein CASSHAGGSGTEAFF.

Concerning this clonotype itself: A read error may produce the germline difference seen at one junction end. CDR3 protein: CASRQNRDYGYTF. The CDR3 bases are TGCGCCAGCAGGCAGAACAGGGACTATGGCTACACCTTC. The chain joins TRBV7-9 to TRBJ1-2; D may be TRBD1 (6 bases). This CDR3 is built from 13 residues. CDR1 is SEHNR and CDR2 is FQNEAQ in the germline V gene (reference sequence).

Only a few counts were recorded for this clonotype. The V call is TRBV7-6, the J call TRBJ2-1, with TRBD1 matching 9 bases. The CDR3 consists of 16 residues. The trim removed 1 base at V and 5 bases at J, leaving 6 bases unmatched. Germline CDR1 SGHVS, CDR2 FNYEAQ. The CDR3 DNA follows: TGTGCCAGCAGCTTAGACTGGACAGGGGCCAACAATGAGCAGTTCTTC. Its translation is CASSLDWTGANNEQFF.